This T cell receptor (beta chain) was captured in a study of blood T cell repertoires in COVID-19. Study-wide background: T cells, B-cell-depleted T cells, or PBMCs provided the cDNA or gDNA that served as material.

V gave up 7 bases and J gave up 0 bases, with 12 bases separating them. This CDR3 contains 14 residues. Germline V gives CDR1 KGHDR, CDR2 SFDVKD. Using immunoSEQ multiplex PCR, the repertoire was profiled, and TCRdb retains in-frame clones only, with some absent. The sample carries under 250,000 clones, 82% recorded once. Cohort placement rested on clinical history that participants reported themselves. The clonotype originates from a woman in her fifties or sixties who had recovered from COVID-19. What was sequenced was PBMCs or T cells enriched from blood (not recorded which). The chain uses TRBV24-1 and TRBJ2-7; D call uncertain. DNA for the CDR3: TGTGCCACCAGGCCGACTGAAAGCTCCTACGAGCAGTACTTC. It translates to CATRPTESSYEQYF.